A selection of T cell receptor beta chains follows, all from one sample in a study of T cell changes during pregnancy in multiple sclerosis. The method was immunoSEQ multiplex PCR; TCRdb's version includes in-frame clones alone and lacks a portion of them. The data show tens of thousands of clones, over 85% seen once. Sequenced here: CD8+ T cells from peripheral blood mononuclear cells, sampled in the third trimester of pregnancy. Receptors originate from a female donor with multiple sclerosis, enrolled in a pregnancy study. Both conserved end residues are part of each CDR3. Fields, in order: V gene, clone size, D gene, J gene, CDR3 DNA, CDR3 protein. A D gene is named only where the DNA matches it firmly. Clone size is not always given. Where it is, it says once, few, many or a class for expanded clones.

v_gene: TRBV4-1
abundance: .
d_gene: .
j_gene: TRBJ2-6
CDR3nt: TGCGCCAGCAGCCAAGAGCAGAATCCCGCTGTGGCCAACGTCCTGACTTTC
CDR3aa: CASSQEQNPAVANVLTF

v_gene: TRBV4-1
abundance: .
d_gene: TRBD2
j_gene: TRBJ2-6
CDR3nt: TGCGCCAGCAGCCAAGATTCCGGGAGGGTCAACTCTGGGGCCAACGTCCTGACTTTC
CDR3aa: CASSQDSGRVNSGANVLTF

v_gene: TRBV4-1
abundance: .
d_gene: TRBD1
j_gene: TRBJ1-2
CDR3nt: TGCGCCGTCCTCAGAGGGACAGGGCCCAACTATGGCTACACCTTC
CDR3aa: CAVLRGTGPNYGYTF

v_gene: TRBV11-2
abundance: .
d_gene: TRBD1
j_gene: TRBJ2-1
CDR3nt: TGTGCCAGCAGCAGACAGGGTTTGAATGAGCAGTTCTTC
CDR3aa: CASSRQGLNEQFF

v_gene: TRBV19
abundance: .
d_gene: .
j_gene: TRBJ2-2
CDR3nt: TGTGCCAGTAGTCTTGGGGGGGCCAACGGGGAGCTGTTTTTT
CDR3aa: CASSLGGANGELFF

v_gene: TRBV5-6
abundance: .
d_gene: .
j_gene: TRBJ2-7
CDR3nt: TGTGCCAGCAGCCCCGGGACATTTGAGCAGTACTTC
CDR3aa: CASSPGTFEQYF

v_gene: TRBV7-2
abundance: .
d_gene: .
j_gene: TRBJ1-1
CDR3nt: TGTGCCAGCAGCTTAGATGGCGGAGGTGGCACTGAAGCTTTCTTT
CDR3aa: CASSLDGGGGTEAFF

v_gene: TRBV12-2
abundance: .
d_gene: .
j_gene: TRBJ1-2
CDR3nt: TGTGCAAGTCGCTTAGCGCAACGGCAGGGGAATTGTGGCTACACCTTC
CDR3aa: CASRLAQRQGNCGYTF

v_gene: TRBV28
abundance: once
d_gene: .
j_gene: TRBJ1-2
CDR3nt: TGTGCCAGCAGCTCGGGCAGGGGTACTGCCTATGGCTACACCTTC
CDR3aa: CASSSGRGTAYGYTF

v_gene: TRBV11-2
abundance: .
d_gene: TRBD1
j_gene: TRBJ2-7
CDR3nt: TGTGCCAGCAGCCTCTACGGGACAGGGTATGAGCAGTACTTC
CDR3aa: CASSLYGTGYEQYF

v_gene: TRBV5-1
abundance: .
d_gene: .
j_gene: TRBJ2-7
CDR3nt: TGCGCCAGCAGCTTATACAGTCCCCCCTACGAGCAGTACTTC
CDR3aa: CASSLYSPPYEQYF

v_gene: TRBV5-4
abundance: .
d_gene: TRBD1
j_gene: TRBJ2-7
CDR3nt: TGTGCCAGCAGCTTGTTTCGTACAGGGGGTTACGAGCAGTACTTC
CDR3aa: CASSLFRTGGYEQYF

v_gene: TRBV19
abundance: once
d_gene: TRBD2
j_gene: TRBJ2-1
CDR3nt: TGTGCCAGTATCGGCGGGAGCTCCTACAATGAGCAGTTCTTC
CDR3aa: CASIGGSSYNEQFF

v_gene: TRBV19
abundance: .
d_gene: .
j_gene: TRBJ2-1
CDR3nt: TGTGCCACGGGGGTCTCCTACAATGAGCAGTTCTTC
CDR3aa: CATGVSYNEQFF

v_gene: TRBV28
abundance: .
d_gene: TRBD1
j_gene: TRBJ2-5
CDR3nt: TGTGCCAGCAGTGGTGACAGGGGACCAAAAGAGACCCAGTACTTC
CDR3aa: CASSGDRGPKETQYF

v_gene: TRBV27
abundance: .
d_gene: TRBD1
j_gene: TRBJ2-2
CDR3nt: TGTGCCAGCAGTTTAACAGGGGGCTTGTACAGGGAGCTGTTTTTT
CDR3aa: CASSLTGGLYRELFF

v_gene: TRBV4-1
abundance: .
d_gene: TRBD1
j_gene: TRBJ1-1
CDR3nt: TGCGCCAGCAGCTACCCGGACAGGCGAACTGAAGCTTTCTTT
CDR3aa: CASSYPDRRTEAFF

v_gene: TRBV5-4
abundance: .
d_gene: TRBD1
j_gene: TRBJ2-2
CDR3nt: TGTGCCAGCGGGCTACCGGGACAGGCAAACACCGGGGAGCTGTTTTTT
CDR3aa: CASGLPGQANTGELFF

v_gene: TRBV14
abundance: .
d_gene: TRBD2
j_gene: TRBJ2-1
CDR3nt: TGTGCCAGCAGCCAAGAAGGCGGGAGGGCCTACAATGAGCAGTTCTTC
CDR3aa: CASSQEGGRAYNEQFF

v_gene: TRBV2
abundance: once
d_gene: .
j_gene: TRBJ2-1
CDR3nt: TGTGCCAGCAGTGAAGACCACCGGAGCTCCTACAATGAGCAGTTCTTC
CDR3aa: CASSEDHRSSYNEQFF

v_gene: TRBV6-4
abundance: .
d_gene: TRBD2
j_gene: TRBJ2-3
CDR3nt: TGTGCCAGCAGTGTCACTAGCGGACCCGATACGCAGTATTTT
CDR3aa: CASSVTSGPDTQYF

v_gene: TRBV27
abundance: .
d_gene: .
j_gene: TRBJ2-2
CDR3nt: TGTGCCACCTTCAGTGGGGCTTACACCGGGGAGCTGTTTTTT
CDR3aa: CATFSGAYTGELFF

v_gene: TRBV7-9
abundance: .
d_gene: TRBD2
j_gene: TRBJ2-1
CDR3nt: TGTGCCAGCAGCCGACTAGCGGGAGGGAGGGAGGAGCAGTTCTTC
CDR3aa: CASSRLAGGREEQFF

v_gene: TRBV7-6
abundance: once
d_gene: .
j_gene: TRBJ2-1
CDR3nt: TGTGCCAGCAGCTTAGATCGCGGATCCTACAATGAGCAGTTCTTC
CDR3aa: CASSLDRGSYNEQFF

v_gene: TRBV5-6
abundance: .
d_gene: .
j_gene: TRBJ2-7
CDR3nt: TGTGCCAGCAGCTCAGGGTGGGCCGAGCAGTACTTC
CDR3aa: CASSSGWAEQYF

v_gene: TRBV25-1
abundance: .
d_gene: TRBD2
j_gene: TRBJ2-3
CDR3nt: TGTGCCAGCAGTACTCGCGGGAGTAGGACAGATACGCAGTATTTT
CDR3aa: CASSTRGSRTDTQYF

v_gene: TRBV19
abundance: .
d_gene: TRBD1
j_gene: TRBJ2-7
CDR3nt: TGTGCCAGTAGTATGGAACCAGGGGGTTACTACGAGCAGTACTTC
CDR3aa: CASSMEPGGYYEQYF

v_gene: TRBV6-4
abundance: few
d_gene: .
j_gene: TRBJ2-1
CDR3nt: TGTGCCAGCAGTCCCGGGTCTAACAATGAGCAGTTCTTC
CDR3aa: CASSPGSNNEQFF